What follows is one TCR beta chain and its context. These data belong to a study of blood T cell repertoires in COVID-19. Whole-study context: Samples representing acute and convalescent COVID-19 were sourced from the United States, Italy and Spain. T cells, B-cell-depleted T cells, or PBMCs provided the cDNA or gDNA that served as material.

In the original processing: Nucleated cell counts were estimated from reference gene primer amplification. Assay used: immunoSEQ multiplex PCR; TCRdb lists only in-frame clones, some missing. From that table come the V and J calls and clone size; the DNA was used to work out D and trimming. The table lists 84,000 or so clones, 65% to 85% of them singletons. With V trimmed by 5 bases and J by 7 bases, 7 bases remained unmatched. The CDR3 is 14 residues long. Looked up from germline, CDR1 is ENHRY and CDR2 is SYGVKD. The TCR sequence derives from a man at least 80 years old with active or convalescent COVID-19. Sequenced material: peripheral blood. The chain carries TRBV10-3 and TRBJ1-5; 8 bases are a match to TRBD1. CDR3 sequence: CAISPDREGQPQHF. DNA for the CDR3: TGTGCCATCAGTCCGGACAGGGAAGGGCAGCCCCAGCATTTT.